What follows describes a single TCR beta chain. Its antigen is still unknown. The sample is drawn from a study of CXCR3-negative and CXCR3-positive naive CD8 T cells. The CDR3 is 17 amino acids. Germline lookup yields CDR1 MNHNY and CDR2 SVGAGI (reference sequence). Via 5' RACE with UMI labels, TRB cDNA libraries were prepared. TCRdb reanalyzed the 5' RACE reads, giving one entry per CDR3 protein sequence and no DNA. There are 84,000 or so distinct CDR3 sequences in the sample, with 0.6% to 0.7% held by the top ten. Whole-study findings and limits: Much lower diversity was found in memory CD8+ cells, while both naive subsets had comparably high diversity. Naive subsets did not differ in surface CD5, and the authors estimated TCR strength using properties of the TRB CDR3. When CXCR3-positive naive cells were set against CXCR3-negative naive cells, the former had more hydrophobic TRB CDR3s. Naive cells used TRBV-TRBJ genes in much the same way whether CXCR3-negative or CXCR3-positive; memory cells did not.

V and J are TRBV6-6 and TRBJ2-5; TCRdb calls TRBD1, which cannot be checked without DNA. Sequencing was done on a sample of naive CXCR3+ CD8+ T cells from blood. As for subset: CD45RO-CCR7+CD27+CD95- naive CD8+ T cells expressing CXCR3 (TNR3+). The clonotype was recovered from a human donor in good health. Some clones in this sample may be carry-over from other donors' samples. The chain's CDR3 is CASSYTGQGMQHETQYF.